This TCR beta chain derives from a study of cytomegalovirus exposure and HLA in healthy donors. Study as a whole: Inside one of the first data releases sat about 91 million unique TCRs taken from HLA-typed donors. Study-level points and caveats: Later on, analysis showed that most CMV-associated TCR beta chains appeared to be HLA-restricted. Segments of the TCR beta V type were, in most cases, productive about 90% or about 30% of the time in an earlier analysis.

Nominally healthy donors were sampled, though unrecorded immune exposures were likely. The PCR contained 60 Vbeta and 13 Jbeta primers. Measured with immunoSEQ multiplex PCR; TCRdb has only the in-frame clones, and not every one. The sample has about 120,000 clones, around three quarters seen once. Regarding this clone: Its antigen is not identified.

Germline CDR1 and CDR2: SGHTA and FQGTGA. The CDR3 is made up of 16 amino acids. V shed 4 bases and J 2 bases; nucleotides not matched to a gene: 8. Sequenced sample: PBMCs. The V call is TRBV7-3, the J call TRBJ1-3; 7 positions agree with TRBD1. This receptor was taken from a man aged 30-40 years in good health and CMV-seropositive. The CDR3 DNA sequence: TGTGCCAGCAGCTCCAAACCCGGGACAGCTGGAAACACCATATATTTT. Its protein product is CASSSKPGTAGNTIYF. The variable domain in full, completed from reference TRBV7-3 and TRBJ1-3, reads GAGVSQTPSNKVTEKGKYVELRCDPISGHTALYWYRQSLGQGPEFLIYFQGTGAADDSGLPNDRFFAVRPEGSVSTLKIQRTERGDSAVYLCASSSKPGTAGNTIYFGEGSWLTVV.